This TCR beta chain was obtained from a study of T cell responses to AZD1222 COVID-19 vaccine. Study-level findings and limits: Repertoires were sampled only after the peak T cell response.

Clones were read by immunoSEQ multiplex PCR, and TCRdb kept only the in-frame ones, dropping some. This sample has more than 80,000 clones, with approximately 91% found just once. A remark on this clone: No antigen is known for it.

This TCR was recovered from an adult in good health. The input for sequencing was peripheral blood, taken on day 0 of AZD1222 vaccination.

The CDR3 is CASSLVTGNTEAFF. The CDR3 bases are TGCGCCAGCAGCTTGGTTACGGGGAACACTGAAGCTTTCTTT. The chain links TRBV5-1 to TRBJ1-1; D gene unclear. This CDR3 comprises 14 residues. CDR1 SGHRS and CDR2 YFSETQ come from the germline V gene. V was trimmed by 0 bases and J by 1 base, leaving 7 bases between them.